These 2 T cell receptor beta chains share one sample of origin, sequenced in a study of T cells in Graves' hyperthyroidism and ophthalmopathy. What was amplified from RNA transcripts were TCR beta CDR3 regions. An initial round of RT-PCR targeting the TCR CDR3 relied on the HTBI primer set. MiXCR, applied by TCRdb to the multiplex PCR reads, yields one record per CDR3 protein. Among a few hundred thousand distinct CDR3 sequences, about 16% were seen once, and the ten largest hold around a third. Sequenced material: blood. The source is a woman aged 25-40 years with Graves' hyperthyroidism.

In its sample, this clonotype was seen many times. The genes are TRBV24-1 and TRBJ2-7, with TRBD1 matching 8 bases. V was pared by 2 bases and J by 3 bases, with 5 bases of the junction left unmatched. The CDR3 contains 15 residues. Germline-derived CDR1 and CDR2 are KGHDR and SFDVKD. The CDR3 region is CATSDSQGAVYEQYF. The CDR3 DNA reads TGTGCCACCAGTGATTCCCAGGGGGCCGTCTACGAGCAGTACTTC.

Ten or more counts support this clonotype. The chain combines TRBV6-1 with TRBJ2-1, with 14 bases that match TRBD2. This CDR3 is built from 16 residues. Looked up from germline, CDR1 is MNHNS and CDR2 is SASEGT. Trimming at V came to 0 bases and at J to 6 bases, leaving 1 base not matched to a gene. CDR3 DNA sequence: TGTGCCAGCAGTGAAGCGGGACTAGCGGGAGTCAATGAGCAGTTCTTC. Translation gives CASSEAGLAGVNEQFF.